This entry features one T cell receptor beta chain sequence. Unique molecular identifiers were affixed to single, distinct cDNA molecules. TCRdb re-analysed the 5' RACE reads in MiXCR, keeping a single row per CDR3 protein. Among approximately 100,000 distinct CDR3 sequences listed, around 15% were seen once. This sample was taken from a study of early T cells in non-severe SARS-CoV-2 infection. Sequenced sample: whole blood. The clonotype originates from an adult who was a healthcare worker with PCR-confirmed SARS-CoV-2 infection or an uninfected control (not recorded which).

The DNA of the CDR3 is TGTGCCACCAGTAACACCGGGACGGTGAACACCGGGGAGCTGTTTTTT. Translating gives CATSNTGTVNTGELFF. The genes are TRBV24-1 and TRBJ2-2; either TRBD1 or TRBD2 may supply D (5 bases each). V lost 6 bases to trimming and J lost 1 base, with 14 bases between them. CDR3 length: 16 amino acids. Germline values: CDR1 KGHDR, CDR2 SFDVKD.